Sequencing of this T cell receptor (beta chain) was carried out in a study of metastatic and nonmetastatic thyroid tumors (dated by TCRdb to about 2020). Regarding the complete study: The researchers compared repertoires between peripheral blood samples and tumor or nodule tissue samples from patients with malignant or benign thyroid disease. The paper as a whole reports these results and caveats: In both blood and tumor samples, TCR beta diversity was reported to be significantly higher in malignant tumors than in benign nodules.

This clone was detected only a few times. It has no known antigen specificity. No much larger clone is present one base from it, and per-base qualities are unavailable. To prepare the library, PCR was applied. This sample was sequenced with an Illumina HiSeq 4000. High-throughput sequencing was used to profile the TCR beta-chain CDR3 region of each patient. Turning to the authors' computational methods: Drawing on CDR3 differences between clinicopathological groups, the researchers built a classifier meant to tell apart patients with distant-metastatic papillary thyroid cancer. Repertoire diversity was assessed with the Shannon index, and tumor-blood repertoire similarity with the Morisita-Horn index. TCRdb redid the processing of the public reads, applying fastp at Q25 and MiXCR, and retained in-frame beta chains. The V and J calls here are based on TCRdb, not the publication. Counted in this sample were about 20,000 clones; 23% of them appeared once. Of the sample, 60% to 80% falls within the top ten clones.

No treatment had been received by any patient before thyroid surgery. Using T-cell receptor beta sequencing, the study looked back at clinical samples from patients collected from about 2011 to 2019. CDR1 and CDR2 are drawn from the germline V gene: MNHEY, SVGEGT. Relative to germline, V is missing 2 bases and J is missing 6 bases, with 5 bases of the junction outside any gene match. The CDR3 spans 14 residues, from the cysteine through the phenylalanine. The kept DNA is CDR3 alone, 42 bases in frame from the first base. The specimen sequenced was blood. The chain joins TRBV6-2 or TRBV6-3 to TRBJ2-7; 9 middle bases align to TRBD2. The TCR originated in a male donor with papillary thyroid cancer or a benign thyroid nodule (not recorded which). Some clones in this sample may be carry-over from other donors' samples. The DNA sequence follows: TGTGCCAGCAGTTACCTTGGGACTAGCAGCGAGCAGTACTTC. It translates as CASSYLGTSSEQYF.